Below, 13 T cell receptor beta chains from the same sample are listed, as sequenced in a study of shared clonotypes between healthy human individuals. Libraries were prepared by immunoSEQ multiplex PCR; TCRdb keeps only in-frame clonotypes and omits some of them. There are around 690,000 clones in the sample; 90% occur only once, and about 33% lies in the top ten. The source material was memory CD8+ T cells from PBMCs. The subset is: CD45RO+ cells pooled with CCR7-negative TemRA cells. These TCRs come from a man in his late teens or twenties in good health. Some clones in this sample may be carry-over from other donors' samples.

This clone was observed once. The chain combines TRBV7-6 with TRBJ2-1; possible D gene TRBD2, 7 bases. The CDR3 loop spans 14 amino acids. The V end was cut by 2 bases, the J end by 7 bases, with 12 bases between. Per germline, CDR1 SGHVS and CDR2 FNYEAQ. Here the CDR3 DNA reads TGTGCCAGCAGCTTACTAGGGAGGGGGAATGAGCAGTTCTTC. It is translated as CASSLLGRGNEQFF.

The CDR3 loop is CASNSGTSRGDEQFF. The CDR3 region has the DNA TGTGCCAGCAACAGTGGGACATCACGTGGAGATGAGCAGTTCTTC. The genes are TRBV7-2 and TRBJ2-1; possibly TRBD1 for D (6 bases). Trimming cost V 7 bases and J 8 bases, with 21 bases left between them. The CDR3 has 15 amino acids. Germline assignment: CDR1 SGHTA and CDR2 FQGNSA.

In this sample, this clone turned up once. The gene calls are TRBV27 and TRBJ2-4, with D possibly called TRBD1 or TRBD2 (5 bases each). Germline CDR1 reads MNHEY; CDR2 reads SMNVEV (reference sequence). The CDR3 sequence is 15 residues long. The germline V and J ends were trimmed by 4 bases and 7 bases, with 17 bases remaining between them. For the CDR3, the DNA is TGTGCCAGCAGTTCCGGGACGCAACCCTTTAACATTCAGTACTTC. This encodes CASSSGTQPFNIQYF.

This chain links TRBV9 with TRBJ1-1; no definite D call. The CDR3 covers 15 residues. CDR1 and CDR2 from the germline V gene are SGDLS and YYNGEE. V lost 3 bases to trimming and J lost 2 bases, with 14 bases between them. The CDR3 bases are TGTGCCAGCAGCGCCCATCACGGACTTAACACTGAAGCTTTCTTT. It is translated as CASSAHHGLNTEAFF. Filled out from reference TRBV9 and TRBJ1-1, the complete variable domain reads DSGVTQTPKHLITATGQRVTLRCSPRSGDLSVYWYQQSLDQGLQFLIQYYNGEERAKGNILERFSAQQFPDLHSELNLSSLELGDSALYFCASSAHHGLNTEAFFGQGTRLTVV.

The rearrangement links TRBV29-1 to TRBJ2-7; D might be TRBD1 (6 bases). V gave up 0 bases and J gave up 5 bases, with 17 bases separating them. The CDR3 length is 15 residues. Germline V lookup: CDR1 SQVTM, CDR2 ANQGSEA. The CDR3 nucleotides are TGCAGCGTTGAAGACCCTTGGACATCAGGGGACGAGCAGTACTTC. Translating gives CSVEDPWTSGDEQYF.

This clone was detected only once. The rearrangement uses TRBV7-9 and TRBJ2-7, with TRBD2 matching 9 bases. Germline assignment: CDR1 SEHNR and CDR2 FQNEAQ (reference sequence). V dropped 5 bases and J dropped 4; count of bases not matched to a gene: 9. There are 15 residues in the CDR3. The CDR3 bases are TGTGCCAGCAGCGCTATTAGCGGGAGCTTTTACGAGCAGTACTTC. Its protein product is CASSAISGSFYEQYF. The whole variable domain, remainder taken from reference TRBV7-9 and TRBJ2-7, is DTGVSQNPRHKITKRGQNVTFRCDPISEHNRLYWYRQTLGQGPEFLTYFQNEAQLEKSRLLSDRFSAERPKGSFSTLEIQRTEQGDSAMYLCASSAISGSFYEQYFGPGTRLTVT.

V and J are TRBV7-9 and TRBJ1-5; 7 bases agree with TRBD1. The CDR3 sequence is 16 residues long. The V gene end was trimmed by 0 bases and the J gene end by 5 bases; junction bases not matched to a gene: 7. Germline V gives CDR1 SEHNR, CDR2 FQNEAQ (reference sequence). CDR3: CASSLAIGTEDQPQHF. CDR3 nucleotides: TGTGCCAGCAGCTTAGCAATCGGGACAGAGGATCAGCCCCAGCATTTT.

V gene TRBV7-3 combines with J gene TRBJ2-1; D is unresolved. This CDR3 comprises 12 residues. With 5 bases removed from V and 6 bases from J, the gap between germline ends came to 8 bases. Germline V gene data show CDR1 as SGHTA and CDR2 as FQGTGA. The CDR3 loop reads CASSPRTNEQFF. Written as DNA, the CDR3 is TGTGCCAGCAGCCCCCGAACCAATGAGCAGTTCTTC.

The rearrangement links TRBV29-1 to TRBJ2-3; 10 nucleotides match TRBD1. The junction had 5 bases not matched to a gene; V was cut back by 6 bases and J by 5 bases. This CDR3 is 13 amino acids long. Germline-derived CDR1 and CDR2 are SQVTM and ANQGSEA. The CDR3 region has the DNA TGCAGCGTACGGGACAGGGGTTTAGATACGCAGTATTTT. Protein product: CSVRDRGLDTQYF.

CDR3 in amino acids: CASGTRGNEQFF. CDR3 nucleotides: TGTGCCAGCGGGACCCGAGGAAATGAGCAGTTCTTC. The genes are TRBV28 and TRBJ2-1; D tentatively fits TRBD1 or TRBD2 (5 bases each). The V gene lost 8 bases and the J gene lost 7 bases, with 12 bases spanning the gap. Per germline, CDR1 MDHEN and CDR2 SYDVKM. CDR3 length equals 12 residues.

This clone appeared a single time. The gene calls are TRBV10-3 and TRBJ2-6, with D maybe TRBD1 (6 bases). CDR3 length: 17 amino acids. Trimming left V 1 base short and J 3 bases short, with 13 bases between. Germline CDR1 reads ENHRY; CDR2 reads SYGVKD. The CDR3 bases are TGTGCCATCAGTGAGTTACAGGGAATCAGTGGGGCCAACGTCCTGACTTTC. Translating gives CAISELQGISGANVLTF.

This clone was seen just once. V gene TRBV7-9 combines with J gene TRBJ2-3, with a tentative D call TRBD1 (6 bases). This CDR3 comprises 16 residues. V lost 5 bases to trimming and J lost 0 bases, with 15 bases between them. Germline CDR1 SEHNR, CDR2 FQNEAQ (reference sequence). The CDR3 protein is CASSPGVAISTDTQYF. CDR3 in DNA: TGTGCCAGCAGCCCAGGGGTGGCGATAAGCACAGATACGCAGTATTTT.

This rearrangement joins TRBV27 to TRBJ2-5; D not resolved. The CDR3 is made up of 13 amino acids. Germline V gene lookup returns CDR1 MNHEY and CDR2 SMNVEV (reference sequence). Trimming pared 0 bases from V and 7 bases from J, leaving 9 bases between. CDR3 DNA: TGTGCCAGCAGTTTATCAATCAGCGTGACCCAGTACTTC. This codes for CASSLSISVTQYF.